The 6 T cell receptor beta chains presented below share a single source sample, sequenced in a study of cytomegalovirus exposure and HLA in healthy donors. A multiplex PCR was run with 60 Vbeta primers and 13 Jbeta primers. Using immunoSEQ multiplex PCR, the repertoire was profiled, and TCRdb retains in-frame clones only, with some absent. The sample data list some 120,000 clones. The sequencing input was PBMCs. The receptors were gathered from an older woman in good health and CMV-seronegative.

The chain recombines TRBV28 with TRBJ1-2, with D unclear. The germline V gene encodes CDR1 MDHEN and CDR2 SYDVKM. The CDR3 has 11 amino acids. Trimming took off 6 bases at V and 8 bases at J, with 10 bases between the two ends. Written as DNA, the CDR3 is TGTGCCAGCAGCCTGTCACGGGGCTACACCTTC. Encoded protein: CASSLSRGYTF.

The chain recombines TRBV6-5 with TRBJ2-7; D is uncertain. There are 15 residues in the CDR3. V shed 0 bases and J shed 2 bases, with 11 bases lying between them. Germline V gives CDR1 MNHEY, CDR2 SVGAGI. CDR3 sequence (DNA): TGTGCCAGCAGTTACTCGAGAGTCCAAACCTACGAGCAGTACTTC. Its translation: CASSYSRVQTYEQYF.

The chain joins TRBV5-5 to TRBJ2-2, with TRBD1 matching over 7 bases. This CDR3 spans 16 amino acids. V trimming: 4 bases; J trimming: 4 bases; junction bases outside the gene matches: 10. The V gene's germline CDR1 is SGHKS and CDR2 YYEKEE (reference sequence). The CDR3 sequence is CASSTRAGGGTGELFF. CDR3 in DNA: TGTGCCAGCAGCACACGGGCAGGGGGTGGCACCGGGGAGCTGTTTTTT.

This chain connects TRBV5-4 to TRBJ2-2, with 15 nucleotides matching TRBD2. This CDR3 region has 18 residues. V lost 3 bases, J lost 0 bases, and 3 bases stayed unmatched. CDR1 SGHNT and CDR2 YYREEE come from the germline V gene (reference sequence). The CDR3 coding sequence is TGTGCCAGCAGCTCGGGACTAGCGGGGGGCACGAACACCGGGGAGCTGTTTTTT. Translated: CASSSGLAGGTNTGELFF. Full variable domain (missing parts from reference TRBV5-4 and TRBJ2-2): ETGVTQSPTHLIKTRGQQVTLRCSSQSGHNTVSWYQQALGQGPQFIFQYYREEENGRGNFPPRFSGLQFPNYSSELNVNALELDDSALYLCASSSGLAGGTNTGELFFGEGSRLTVL.

V gene TRBV4-1 combines with J gene TRBJ2-7; 10 bases align to TRBD1. CDR3 size: 16 residues. The V segment lost 0 bases and the J segment 2 bases; nucleotides outside the gene matches: 4. From germline, CDR1 is MGHRA and CDR2 YSYEKL. The CDR3 coding sequence is TGCGCCAGCAGCCAAGAACCCGGGACAGGGGCCTACGAGCAGTACTTC. Encoded protein: CASSQEPGTGAYEQYF.

The chain carries TRBV7-2 and TRBJ1-5; no definite D call. This CDR3 is 14 amino acids long. V was shortened by 3 bases and J by 2 bases, with 8 bases between the two germline ends. From germline, CDR1 is SGHTA and CDR2 FQGNSA. Written as DNA, the CDR3 is TGTGCCAGCAGCTTCAGCGGTCGCAATCAGCCCCAGCATTTT. Its protein is CASSFSGRNQPQHF.